This is a list of T cell receptor beta chains from one sample in a study of cytomegalovirus exposure and HLA in healthy donors. Sequencing used immunoSEQ multiplex PCR; TCRdb keeps in-frame clones, though not all of them. The repertoire holds 150,000 to 200,000 clones, with 75% to 90% as singletons. Sequencing was performed on PBMCs. The receptors derive from a boy younger than 18 in good health and CMV-seronegative. The CDR3 runs from the conserved cysteine through the conserved F or W. Each record gives: J gene, V gene, CDR3 protein.

TRBJ1-2 TRBV6-6 CASSYDRLNYGYTF
TRBJ2-5 TRBV6-6 CASSLGGRGGQETQYF
TRBJ2-1 TRBV7-9 CASSSLAHYNEQFF
TRBJ1-6 TRBV4-1 CASSPGTPESSYNSPLHF
TRBJ1-3 TRBV5-1 CASSPMGGLSGNTIYF
TRBJ1-1 TRBV7-2 CASSLEFGTEAFF
TRBJ1-2 TRBV9 CASSVATGLTGYTF
TRBJ2-3 TRBV5-4 CASSLEGTSSTDTQYF
TRBJ2-6 TRBV9 CASSGWGRSSGANVLTF
TRBJ2-3 TRBV27 CASRTPSGDRTDTQYF
TRBJ2-2 TRBV5-5 CASSLPGLAGTGELFF
TRBJ1-2 TRBV7-8 CASAANLYGYTF
TRBJ2-5 TRBV6-1 CASSEVGGFQETQYF
TRBJ1-2 TRBV12-5 CASGTIPTGEYGYTF
TRBJ1-4 TRBV5-6 CASSRPGLGNEKLFF
TRBJ1-4 TRBV5-5 CASGREQGGWEKLFF
TRBJ1-3 TRBV19 CASNRGVRGNTIYF
TRBJ2-5 TRBV5-1 CASSFATGTETQYF
. TRBV7-2 CASSLGTEYYEQYF
TRBJ2-7 TRBV9 CASSVSGGNEQYF
TRBJ1-1 TRBV7-9 CASSHDTPNTEAFF
TRBJ1-1 TRBV9 CASSVDSRGNTEAFF
TRBJ2-6 TRBV6-6 CASLSTNSGANVLTF
TRBJ1-4 TRBV2 CASSLRGTVTNEKLFF
TRBJ1-5 TRBV5-5 CASSSRTGRGNQPQHF
TRBJ1-2 TRBV5-1 CASRTDGTGGGRVYGYTF
TRBJ2-7 TRBV6-6 CASSYSPPSSYEQYF
TRBJ2-2 TRBV7-2 CASSSTPVVRGGELFF
TRBJ2-5 TRBV23-1 CASSHPEILSLQETQYF
TRBJ1-4 TRBV27 CASSSGTGYEKLFF
TRBJ1-1 TRBV27 CASSFSGQGATEAFF
TRBJ1-1 TRBV5-8 CASSGRGNTEAFF
TRBJ1-5 TRBV2 CASSAANQPQHF
TRBJ1-2 TRBV6-1 CASSEGQGIVFNYGYTF
TRBJ2-5 TRBV19 CASSVRRGYQETQYF
TRBJ1-2 TRBV30 CAWGGFNYGYTF
TRBJ2-7 TRBV2 CASDEDSSSYEQYF
TRBJ2-3 TRBV19 CASSIAGKLDTQYF
TRBJ1-2 TRBV2 CASSEKAVYGYTF
TRBJ2-2 TRBV5-1 CASSGTANTGELFF
TRBJ2-3 TRBV19 CASSPNSGGDTQYF
TRBJ2-2 TRBV27 CASSLGQAPGELFF
TRBJ1-6 TRBV5-1 CASSLDNRGGNSPLHF
TRBJ1-4 TRBV6-5 CASSNLTPNEKLFF
TRBJ1-5 TRBV19 CASSVQDNQPQHF
TRBJ1-1 TRBV4-1 CASSQDRGVAFF
TRBJ1-6 TRBV18 CASSQDSLNSPLHF
TRBJ1-1 TRBV6-6 CASSSYRGTEAFF
TRBJ1-6 TRBV7-2 CASSPIDRDNSPLHF
TRBJ1-1 TRBV11-2 CASSLGRTMNTEAFF
TRBJ2-7 TRBV4-1 CASSEETALSYEQYF
TRBJ1-6 TRBV27 CASSPIAVSPLHF
TRBJ1-1 TRBV27 CASSLGGTREAFF
TRBJ1-4 TRBV6-1 CASSTRPRTNEKLFF
TRBJ1-1 TRBV6-6 CASNDQGGNTEAFF
TRBJ1-3 TRBV11-2 CASSLRTGVRGNTIYF
TRBJ1-2 TRBV5-1 CASSGTEQGLAYGYTF
TRBJ1-5 TRBV28 CASSLFWTVRGNQPQHF
TRBJ2-1 TRBV5-6 CASSWSGNEQFF
TRBJ1-1 TRBV5-4 CASSLAPTGGNTEAFF